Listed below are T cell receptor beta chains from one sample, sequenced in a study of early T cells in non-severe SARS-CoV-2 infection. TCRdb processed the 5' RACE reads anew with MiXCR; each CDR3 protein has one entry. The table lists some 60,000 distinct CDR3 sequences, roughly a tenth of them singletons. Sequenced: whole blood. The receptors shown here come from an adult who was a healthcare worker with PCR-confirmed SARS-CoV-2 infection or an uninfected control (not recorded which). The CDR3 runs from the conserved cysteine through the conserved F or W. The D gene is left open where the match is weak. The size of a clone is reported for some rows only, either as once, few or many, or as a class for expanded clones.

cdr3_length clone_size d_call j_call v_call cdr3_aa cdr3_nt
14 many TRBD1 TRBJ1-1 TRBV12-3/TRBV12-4 CASSFRGGNTEAFF TGTGCCAGCAGTTTCAGGGGGGGGAACACTGAAGCTTTCTTT
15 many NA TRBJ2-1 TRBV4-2 CASSPLRATYNEQFF TGTGCCAGCAGCCCGCTTAGGGCAACCTACAATGAGCAGTTCTTC
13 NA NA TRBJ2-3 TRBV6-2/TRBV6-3 CASSYNPRDTQYF TGTGCCAGCAGTTACAACCCACGGGATACGCAGTATTTT
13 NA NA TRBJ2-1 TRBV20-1 CSAYTGLPNEQFF TGCAGTGCTTACACGGGACTCCCCAATGAGCAGTTCTTC
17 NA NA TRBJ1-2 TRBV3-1 CASSQDEEQGIFYGYTF TGTGCCAGCAGCCAAGATGAGGAACAGGGAATTTTCTATGGCTACACCTTC
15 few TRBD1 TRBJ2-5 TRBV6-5 CASRPETGPSQTQYF TGTGCCAGCAGACCCGAGACAGGGCCTTCACAGACCCAGTACTTC
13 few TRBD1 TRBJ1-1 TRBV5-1 CASSFDRVTEAFF TGCGCCAGCAGCTTTGACAGGGTTACTGAAGCTTTCTTT
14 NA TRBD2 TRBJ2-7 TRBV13 CASSLVGRAGEQYF TGTGCCAGCAGCTTAGTCGGCAGGGCGGGGGAACAGTACTTC
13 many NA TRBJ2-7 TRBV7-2 CASSPRTGFEQYF TGTGCCAGCAGCCCGAGGACCGGCTTCGAGCAGTACTTC
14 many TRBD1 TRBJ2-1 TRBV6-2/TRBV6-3 CASRRGQSYNEQFF TGTGCCAGCAGGAGGGGACAGTCCTACAATGAGCAGTTCTTC
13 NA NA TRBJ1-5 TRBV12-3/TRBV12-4 CASSDLADKAQHF TGTGCCAGCAGTGACTTGGCGGACAAAGCCCAGCATTTT
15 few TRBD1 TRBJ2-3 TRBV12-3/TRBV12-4 CASSPDRVFADTQYF TGTGCCAGCAGCCCCGACAGGGTTTTTGCAGATACGCAGTATTTT
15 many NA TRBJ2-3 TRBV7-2 CASSLGVLPTDTQYF TGTGCCAGCAGCTTAGGAGTTCTACCCACAGATACGCAGTATTTT
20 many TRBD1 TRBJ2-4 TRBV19 CASSIVRGQGDTSAKNIQYF TGTGCCAGTAGTATCGTCAGGGGGCAGGGGGATACCTCTGCCAAAAACATTCAGTACTTC
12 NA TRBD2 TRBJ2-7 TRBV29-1 CSVGPGGYEQYF TGCAGCGTTGGGCCGGGAGGGTACGAGCAGTACTTC
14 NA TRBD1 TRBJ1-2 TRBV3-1 CASSQGTGAYGYTF TGTGCCAGCAGCCAAGGGACAGGGGCCTATGGCTACACCTTC
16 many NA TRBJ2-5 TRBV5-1 CASSLVQGLIQETQYF TGCGCCAGCAGCTTGGTTCAGGGGCTGATACAAGAGACCCAGTACTTC
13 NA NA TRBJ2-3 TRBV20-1 CSAPRTGTDTQYF TGCAGTGCCCCCCGGACGGGAACAGATACGCAGTATTTT
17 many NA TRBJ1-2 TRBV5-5 CASSLVWGSPSLYGYTF TGTGCCAGCAGCTTGGTCTGGGGATCCCCCTCCCTCTATGGCTACACCTTC
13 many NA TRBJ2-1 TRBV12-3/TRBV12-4 CASSPRVHNEQFF TGTGCCAGCAGTCCCCGCGTCCACAATGAGCAGTTCTTC
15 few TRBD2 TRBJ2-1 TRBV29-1 CSTGTSGRALSEQFF TGCAGCACAGGGACTAGCGGGAGGGCCCTCTCTGAGCAGTTCTTC
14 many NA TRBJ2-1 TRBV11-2 CASCGEFGNNEQFF TGTGCCAGCTGTGGAGAGTTCGGCAACAATGAGCAGTTCTTC
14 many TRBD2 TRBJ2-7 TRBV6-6 CASSYLAGANEQYF TGTGCCAGCAGTTACCTAGCGGGAGCCAACGAGCAGTACTTC
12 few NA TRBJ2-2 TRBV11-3 CASSLGGRELFF TGTGCCAGCAGCCTTGGAGGCCGGGAGCTGTTTTTT